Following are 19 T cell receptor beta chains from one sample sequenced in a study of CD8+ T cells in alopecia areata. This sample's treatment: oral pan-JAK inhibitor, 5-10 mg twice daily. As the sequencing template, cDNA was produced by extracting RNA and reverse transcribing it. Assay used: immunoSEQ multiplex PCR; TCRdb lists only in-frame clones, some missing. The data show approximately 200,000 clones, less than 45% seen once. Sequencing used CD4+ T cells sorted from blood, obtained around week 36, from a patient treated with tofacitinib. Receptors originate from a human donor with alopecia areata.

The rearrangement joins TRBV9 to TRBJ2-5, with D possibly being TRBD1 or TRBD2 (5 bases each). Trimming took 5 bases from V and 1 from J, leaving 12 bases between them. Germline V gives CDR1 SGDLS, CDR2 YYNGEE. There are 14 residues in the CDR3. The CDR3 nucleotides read TGTGCCAGCAGTACTGTAGGGACCCAAGAGACCCAGTACTTC. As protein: CASSTVGTQETQYF.

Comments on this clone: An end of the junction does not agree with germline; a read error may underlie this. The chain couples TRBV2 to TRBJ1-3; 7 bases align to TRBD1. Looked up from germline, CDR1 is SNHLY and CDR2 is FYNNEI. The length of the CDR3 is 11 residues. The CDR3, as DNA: TGTGCCAGCACTACGACGGGACAGAAAAATTTT. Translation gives CASTTTGQKNF.

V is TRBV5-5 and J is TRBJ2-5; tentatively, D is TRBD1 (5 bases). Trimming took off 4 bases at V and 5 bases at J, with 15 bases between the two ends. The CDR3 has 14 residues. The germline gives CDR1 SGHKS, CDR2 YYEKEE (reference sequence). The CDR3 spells CASSPIAGLETQYF. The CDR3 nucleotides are TGTGCCAGCAGCCCGATCGCAGGGTTGGAGACCCAGTACTTC.

The CDR3 spells CAWRLGLGTDTQYF. For the CDR3, the DNA is TGTGCCTGGAGGCTAGGATTGGGCACAGATACGCAGTATTTT. This sequence joins TRBV30 and TRBJ2-3; D is unresolved. Germline lookup yields CDR1 GTSNPN and CDR2 SVGIG (reference sequence). This CDR3 is built from 14 residues. With 3 bases removed from V and 1 base from J, the gap between germline ends came to 11 bases.

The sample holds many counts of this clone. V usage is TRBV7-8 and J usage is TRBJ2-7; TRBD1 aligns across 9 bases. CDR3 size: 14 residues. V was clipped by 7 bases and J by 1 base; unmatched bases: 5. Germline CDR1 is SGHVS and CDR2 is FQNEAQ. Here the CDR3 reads CASNSGTGSYEQYF. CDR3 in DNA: TGTGCCAGCAACTCCGGGACAGGGTCCTACGAGCAGTACTTC.

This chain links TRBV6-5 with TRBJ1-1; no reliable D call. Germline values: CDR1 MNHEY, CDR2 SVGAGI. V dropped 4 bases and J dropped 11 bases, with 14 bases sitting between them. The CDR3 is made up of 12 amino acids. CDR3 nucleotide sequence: TGTGCCAGCAGTTTCGTTCATCGGGTGGCTTTCTTT. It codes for CASSFVHRVAFF.

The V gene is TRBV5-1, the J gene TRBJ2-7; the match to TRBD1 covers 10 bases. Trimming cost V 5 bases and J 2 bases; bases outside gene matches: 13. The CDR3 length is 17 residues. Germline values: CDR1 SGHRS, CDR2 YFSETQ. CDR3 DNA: TGCGCCAGCAGGTTAGAACCGGGACAGGGGTCTCCCTACGAGCAGTACTTC. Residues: CASRLEPGQGSPYEQYF. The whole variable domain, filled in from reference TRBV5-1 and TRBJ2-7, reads KAGVTQTPRYLIKTRGQQVTLSCSPISGHRSVSWYQQTPGQGLQFLFEYFSETQRNKGNFPGRFSGRQFSNSRSEMNVSTLELGDSALYLCASRLEPGQGSPYEQYFGPGTRLTVT.

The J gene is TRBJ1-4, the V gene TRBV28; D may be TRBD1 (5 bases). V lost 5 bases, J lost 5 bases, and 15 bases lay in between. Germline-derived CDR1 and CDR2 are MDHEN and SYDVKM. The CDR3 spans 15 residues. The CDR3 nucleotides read TGTGCCAGCAGTAGAAGGGGCGCGGCAAATGAAAAACTGTTTTTT. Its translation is CASSRRGAANEKLFF.

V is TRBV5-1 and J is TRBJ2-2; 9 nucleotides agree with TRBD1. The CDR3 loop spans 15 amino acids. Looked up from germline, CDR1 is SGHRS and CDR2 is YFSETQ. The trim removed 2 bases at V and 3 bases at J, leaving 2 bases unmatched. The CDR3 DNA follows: TGCGCCAGCAGCTTAAGACAGGGGGACACCGGGGAGCTGTTTTTT. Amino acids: CASSLRQGDTGELFF.

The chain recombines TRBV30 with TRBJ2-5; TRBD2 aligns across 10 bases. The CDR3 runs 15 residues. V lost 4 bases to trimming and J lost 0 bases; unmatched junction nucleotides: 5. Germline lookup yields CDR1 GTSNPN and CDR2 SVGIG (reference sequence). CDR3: CAWIPSGRYQETQYF. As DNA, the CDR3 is TGTGCCTGGATTCCTAGCGGGAGATACCAAGAGACCCAGTACTTC. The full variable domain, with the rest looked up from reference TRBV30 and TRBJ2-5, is SQTIHQWPATLVQPVGSPLSLECTVEGTSNPNLYWYRQAAGRGLQLLFYSVGIGQISSEVPQNLSASRPQDRQFILSSKKLLLSDSGFYLCAWIPSGRYQETQYFGPGTRLLVL.

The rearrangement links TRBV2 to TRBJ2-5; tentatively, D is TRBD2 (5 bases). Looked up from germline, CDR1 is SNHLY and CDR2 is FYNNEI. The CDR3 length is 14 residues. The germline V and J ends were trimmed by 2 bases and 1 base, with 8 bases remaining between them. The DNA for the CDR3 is TGTGCCAGCAGTGAACACCGGGGCCAAGAGACCCAGTACTTC. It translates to CASSEHRGQETQYF.

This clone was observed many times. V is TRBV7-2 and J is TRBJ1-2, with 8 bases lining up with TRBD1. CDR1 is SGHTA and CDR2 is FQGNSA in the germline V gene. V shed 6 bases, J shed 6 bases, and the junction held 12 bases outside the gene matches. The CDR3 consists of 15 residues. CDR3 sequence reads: CASSNRQGPTHGYTF. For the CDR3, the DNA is TGTGCCAGCAGTAATCGACAGGGGCCGACCCATGGCTACACCTTC.

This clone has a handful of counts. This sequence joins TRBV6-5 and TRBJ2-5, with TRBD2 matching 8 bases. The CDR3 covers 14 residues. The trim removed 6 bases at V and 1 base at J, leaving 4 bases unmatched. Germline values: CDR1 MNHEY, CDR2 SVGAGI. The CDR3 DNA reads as TGTGCCAGCAGAAAACTAGCGGCCCAAGAGACCCAGTACTTC. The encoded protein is CASRKLAAQETQYF.

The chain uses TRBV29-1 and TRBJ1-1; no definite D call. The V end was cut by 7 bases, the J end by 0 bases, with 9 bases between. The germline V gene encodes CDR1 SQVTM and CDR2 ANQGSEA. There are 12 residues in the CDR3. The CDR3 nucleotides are TGCAGCGGTGCGACATTGAACACTGAAGCTTTCTTT. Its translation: CSGATLNTEAFF.

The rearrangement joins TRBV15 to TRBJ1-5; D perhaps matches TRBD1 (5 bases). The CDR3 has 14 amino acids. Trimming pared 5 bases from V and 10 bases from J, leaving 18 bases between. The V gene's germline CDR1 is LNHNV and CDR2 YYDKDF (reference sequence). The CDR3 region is CATSEGSRGEPQHF. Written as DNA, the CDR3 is TGTGCCACCAGCGAGGGGTCGCGGGGTGAACCCCAGCATTTT.

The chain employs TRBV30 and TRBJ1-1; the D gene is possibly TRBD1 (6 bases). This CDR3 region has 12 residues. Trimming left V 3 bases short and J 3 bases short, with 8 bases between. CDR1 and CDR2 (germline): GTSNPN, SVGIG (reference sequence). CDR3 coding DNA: TGTGCCTGGAGGGGGGCCGACACTGAAGCTTTCTTT. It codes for CAWRGADTEAFF.

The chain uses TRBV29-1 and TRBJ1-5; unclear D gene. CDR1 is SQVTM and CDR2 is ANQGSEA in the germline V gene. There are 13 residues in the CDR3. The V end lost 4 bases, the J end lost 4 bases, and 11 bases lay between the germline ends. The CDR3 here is CSVGGGWNQPQHF. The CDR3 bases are TGCAGCGTTGGCGGAGGGTGGAATCAGCCCCAGCATTTT.

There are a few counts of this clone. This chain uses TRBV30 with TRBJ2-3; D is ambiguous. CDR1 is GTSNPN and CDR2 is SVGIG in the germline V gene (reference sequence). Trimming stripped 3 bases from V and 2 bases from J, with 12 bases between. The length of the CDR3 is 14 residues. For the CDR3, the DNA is TGTGCCTGGAGCAAGGATAGAAACACAGATACGCAGTATTTT. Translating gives CAWSKDRNTDTQYF. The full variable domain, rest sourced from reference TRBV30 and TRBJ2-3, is SQTIHQWPATLVQPVGSPLSLECTVEGTSNPNLYWYRQAAGRGLQLLFYSVGIGQISSEVPQNLSASRPQDRQFILSSKKLLLSDSGFYLCAWSKDRNTDTQYFGPGTRLTVL.

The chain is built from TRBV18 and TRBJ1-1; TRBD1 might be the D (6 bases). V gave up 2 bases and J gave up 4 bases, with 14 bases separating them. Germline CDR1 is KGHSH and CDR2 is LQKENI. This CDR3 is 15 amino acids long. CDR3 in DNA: TGTGCCAGCTCACCAGGAGGCCTGACAGGCACTGAAGCTTTCTTT. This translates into CASSPGGLTGTEAFF.